This T cell receptor (beta chain) is from a study of OX40 agonist ivuxolimab in advanced cancers. A note on the overall study: The costimulatory receptor OX40 (CD134) was targeted by ivuxolimab, a fully human IgG2 agonistic monoclonal antibody. Peripheral TCRbeta sequencing aimed to test whether ivuxolimab altered TCR sequence diversity and caused clonal T-cell expansion. Prior anti-PD-1, anti-PD-L1 or anti-CTLA-4 therapy was permitted, and checkpoint inhibitors had been received by about 37% of dose-escalation patients. Partial responses occurred in three dose-escalation patients, of whom one had hepatocellular carcinoma and two had cutaneous melanoma. Of the approximately 54 dose-escalation patients, hepatocellular carcinoma was present in some 19, melanoma in roughly 15, renal cell carcinoma in 9 and head and neck cancer in 9. The paper reports the monotherapy dose-escalation portion (N = 52 patients) of the phase I ivuxolimab trial. A male proportion of roughly 85% and a mean age of 60 years, ranging from 23 to 79, were recorded for the dose-escalation cohort. Intravenous ivuxolimab was administered to patients every 2 weeks at six dose levels: 0.01, 0.1, 0.3, 1.5, 3 and 10 mg/kg. Broader findings and caveats from the paper: Partial responders in the 0.1-3.0 mg/kg groups had among the lowest normalized peripheral clonal expansion, especially among CD8+ T cells. Low levels of normalized T-cell clonal expansion were also seen in some patients who did not respond. The antigen specificity of the clonally expanded peripheral T cells was not determined. At doses from 0.1 to 3.0 mg/kg, clonal expansion was seen in both CD4+ and CD8+ blood T cells between baseline and week 6. On average, CD8+ T cells showed more expanded clones than CD4+ T cells after ivuxolimab.

Regarding this clone: Its antigen is currently not known. The sample holds no much larger clone one base away, and base qualities are not on file.

The trial excluded patients who had a history of autoimmune disease or were on systemic immunosuppression. Peripheral blood for TCR sequencing was drawn from every dose cohort at baseline, at cycle 4 day 1 and at cycle 7 day 1. Samples were obtained from an open-label, multicenter, first-in-human phase I dose-escalation trial of ivuxolimab. Adults with locally advanced or metastatic melanoma, renal cell, hepatocellular, or head and neck squamous cell carcinoma were enrolled in the trial. CD4+ and CD8+ T cells were sorted separately from peripheral blood before TCR sequencing. A distance of 18 bases separates the germline ends of V and J, which lose 5 bases and 2 bases respectively. The germline V gene provides CDR1 SGHTA and CDR2 FQGTGA. The CDR3 covers 16 residues, taking in both the cysteine and the phenylalanine. The DNA shown is the 48-base CDR3, in frame from base 1. Genomic DNA was extracted from sorted cells for sequencing of the TCRbeta CDR3 region. The immunoSEQ Assay was used to sequence the TCRbeta CDR3 regions. This immuneACCESS table, as held by TCRdb, lists in-frame sequences with V and J called but not all clones. Of the missing ones, under half trace to an unresolved V gene in checked studies; the others have no known cause. In this sample the table shows tens of thousands of clones, roughly nine tenths of which occur a single time. The ten largest account for roughly 1% of the sample.

The sequence links TRBV7-3 to TRBJ1-2; the D gene is unclear. The clonotype was recovered from an adult with an advanced solid tumor such as melanoma, head and neck, liver or kidney cancer. The sample consisted of CD4+ or CD8+ T cells sorted from blood, taken in a trial of the OX40 agonist ivuxolimab. The DNA reads TGTGCCAGCAGCGCTGACCCCTTCATGGGGAACTATGGCTACACCTTC. Translated, this is CASSADPFMGNYGYTF.